At least ten counts were recorded for the clone carrying this TCR beta chain. J was trimmed by 0 bases and V by 4 bases; bases with no gene match: 6. Germline lookup yields CDR1 SGDLS and CDR2 YYNGEE. The CDR3 loop spans 15 amino acids. These data originate in a study of Graves' ophthalmopathy and Graves' hyperthyroidism. Amplified material comprised TCR beta CDR3 regions derived from RNA transcripts. Following a first-round RT-PCR that used HTBI primers, a second-round multiplex PCR was carried out. TCRdb reprocessed the multiplex PCR reads via MiXCR and lists one record per CDR3 protein. Of about 210,000 distinct CDR3 sequences listed, roughly 27% are singletons.

The chain is built from TRBV9 and TRBJ2-7; 8 bases map to TRBD1. This TCR came from a man aged 45-65 years with Graves' ophthalmopathy. Material for sequencing was peripheral blood. Here the CDR3 DNA reads TGTGCCAGCAGCCCCTGGACAGGGAGCTCCTACGAGCAGTACTTC. Residues: CASSPWTGSSYEQYF.